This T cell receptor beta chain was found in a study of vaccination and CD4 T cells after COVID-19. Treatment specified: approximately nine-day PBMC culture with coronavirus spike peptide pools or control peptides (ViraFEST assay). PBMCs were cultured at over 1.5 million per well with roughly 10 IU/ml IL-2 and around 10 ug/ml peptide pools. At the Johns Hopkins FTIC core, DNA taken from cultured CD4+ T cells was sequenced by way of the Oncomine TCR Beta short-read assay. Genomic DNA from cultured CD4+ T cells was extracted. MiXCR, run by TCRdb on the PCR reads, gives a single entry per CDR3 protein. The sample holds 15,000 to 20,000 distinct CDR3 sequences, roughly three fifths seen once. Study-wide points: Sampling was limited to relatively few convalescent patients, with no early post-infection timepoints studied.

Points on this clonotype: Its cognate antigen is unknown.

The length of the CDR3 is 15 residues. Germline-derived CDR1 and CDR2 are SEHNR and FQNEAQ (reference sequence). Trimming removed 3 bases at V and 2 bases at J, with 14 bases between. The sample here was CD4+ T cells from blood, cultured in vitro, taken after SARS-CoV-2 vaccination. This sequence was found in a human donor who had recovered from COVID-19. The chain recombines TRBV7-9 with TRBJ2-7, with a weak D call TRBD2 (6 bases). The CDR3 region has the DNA TGTGCCAGCAGCTTGGAGGCGGGGAGACCCTACGAGCAGTACTTC. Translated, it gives CASSLEAGRPYEQYF.